This passage covers 25 T cell receptor beta chains from one sample sequenced in a study of T-cell reconstitution after alpha-beta-depleted transplantation in children. Unique molecular identifiers were incorporated when the TCRbeta library was constructed. TCRdb fed the PCR reads into MiXCR, producing one record per CDR3 protein. The data show around 530,000 distinct CDR3 sequences, 32% seen once. Sample: PBMCs from the stem cell graft donor, taken from the stem cell graft. The receptors here all came from a human donor who donated a stem cell graft to a child with aplastic anemia.

The chain links TRBV7-9 to TRBJ2-3; TRBD1 is a possible D gene (6 bases). The CDR3 is 16 amino acids. Germline V gives CDR1 SEHNR, CDR2 FQNEAQ (reference sequence). The V end was cut by 6 bases, the J end by 0 bases, with 16 bases between. DNA of the CDR3: TGTGCCAGCAGACACCTGGACAGCGATAGCACAGATACGCAGTATTTT. This translates into CASRHLDSDSTDTQYF.

The chain employs TRBV5-1 and TRBJ2-1, with 10 bases matching TRBD2. Unmatched junction bases numbered 7, after V lost 0 bases and J lost 7 bases. The CDR3 is made up of 16 amino acids. Germline V CDR1 and CDR2: SGHRS, YFSETQ. The CDR3 DNA follows: TGCGCCAGCAGCTTGGAGACGGGACTAGCGAGGAATGAGCAGTTCTTC. This translates into CASSLETGLARNEQFF. The full variable domain, in which reference TRBV5-1 and TRBJ2-1 provide the parts outside the CDR3, is KAGVTQTPRYLIKTRGQQVTLSCSPISGHRSVSWYQQTPGQGLQFLFEYFSETQRNKGNFPGRFSGRQFSNSRSEMNVSTLELGDSALYLCASSLETGLARNEQFFGPGTRLTVL.

This clonotype has only a few counts. The chain has TRBV29-1 and TRBJ2-2; D tentatively reads TRBD1 or TRBD2 (5 bases each). The CDR3 extends over 12 amino acids. The V and J ends lost 6 bases and 8 bases respectively, with 13 bases between them. Germline V gene data show CDR1 as SQVTM and CDR2 as ANQGSEA. The CDR3 loop is CSVARDGGELFF. In DNA form, the CDR3 reads TGCAGCGTGGCTAGGGACGGGGGGGAGCTGTTTTTT.

V gene TRBV4-1 combines with J gene TRBJ2-7; D tentatively fits TRBD1 or TRBD2 (7 bases each). The CDR3 is 16 residues long. Trimming took off 4 bases at V and 5 bases at J, with 21 bases between the two ends. Germline values: CDR1 MGHRA, CDR2 YSYEKL. In DNA, the CDR3 is TGCGCCAGCAGCCTCGGTAGACAGGGAGGGAGGAACGAGCAGTACTTC. Its translation: CASSLGRQGGRNEQYF.

V is TRBV18 and J is TRBJ1-2; D remains ambiguous. The V and J ends lost 4 bases and 5 bases respectively, with 11 bases between them. CDR1 and CDR2 from the germline V gene are KGHSH and LQKENI. This CDR3 spans 13 amino acids. CDR3 coding DNA: TGTGCCAGCTCACTCAGCGACCGTTATGGCTACACCTTC. This gives the protein CASSLSDRYGYTF. Full variable domain (outside the CDR3, taken from reference TRBV18 and TRBJ1-2): NAGVMQNPRHLVRRRGQEARLRCSPMKGHSHVYWYRQLPEEGLKFMVYLQKENIIDESGMPKERFSAEFPKEGPSILRIQQVVRGDSAAYFCASSLSDRYGYTFGSGTRLTVV.

The rearrangement joins TRBV7-3 to TRBJ1-1; 9 positions agree with TRBD1. This CDR3 comprises 17 residues. Looked up from germline, CDR1 is SGHTA and CDR2 is FQGTGA. V was clipped by 2 bases and J by 5 bases; unmatched bases: 12. Here the CDR3 DNA reads TGTGCCAGCAGCTTAGCCCCGGGACAGGGCCACCGTACTGAAGCTTTCTTT. Its protein product is CASSLAPGQGHRTEAFF.

The chain uses TRBV5-1 and TRBJ1-4; the D is unclear. The V end lost 0 bases, the J end lost 3 bases, and 9 bases lay between the germline ends. The germline CDR1 and CDR2 sequences are SGHRS and YFSETQ. The CDR3 is made up of 15 amino acids. The CDR3 here is CASSLAGEANEKLFF. The CDR3 region has the DNA TGCGCCAGCAGCTTGGCCGGTGAGGCTAATGAAAAACTGTTTTTT.

The V call is TRBV11-3, the J call TRBJ2-3; TRBD2 agrees at 15 bases. V shed 3 bases, J shed 4 bases, and the junction held 2 bases outside the gene matches. The CDR3 has 16 amino acids. Germline CDR1 and CDR2: SGHNT and YENEEA. The CDR3 coding sequence is TGTGCCAGCAGCTTGGGACTAGCGGGGGGAGCAGATACGCAGTATTTT. This encodes CASSLGLAGGADTQYF.

This clonotype was picked up a small number of times. The CDR3 sequence is CASSYTREGRHEQFF. CDR3 in DNA: TGTGCCAGCAGTTACACGCGGGAGGGCCGGCATGAGCAGTTCTTC. The chain is built from TRBV6-5 and TRBJ2-1; 9 bases fit TRBD2. The CDR3 runs 15 residues. V trimming: 2 bases; J trimming: 8 bases; junction bases outside the gene matches: 7. Germline CDR1 reads MNHEY; CDR2 reads SVGAGI.

This chain links TRBV12-3 or TRBV12-4 with TRBJ2-5, with D unresolved. This CDR3 spans 15 amino acids. V lost 2 bases, J lost 4 bases, and 14 bases lay in between. This chain's CDR3 is CASSLIQNKRETQYF. Here the CDR3 DNA reads TGTGCCAGCAGTTTAATACAGAATAAGAGAGAGACCCAGTACTTC.

The V call is TRBV5-1, the J call TRBJ1-3; D is perhaps TRBD1 (6 bases). CDR1 is SGHRS and CDR2 is YFSETQ in the germline V gene. Trimming took 2 bases from V and 0 from J, leaving 15 bases between them. The CDR3 has 17 amino acids. The CDR3 spells CASSLQQGGRSGNTIYF. CDR3 nucleotide sequence: TGCGCCAGCAGCTTACAACAGGGAGGTCGCTCTGGAAACACCATATATTTT.

The J gene is TRBJ2-1, the V gene TRBV7-2; D uncertain. V was trimmed by 5 bases and J by 10 bases, leaving 18 bases between them. CDR3 size: 14 residues. Germline V gives CDR1 SGHTA, CDR2 FQGNSA. Here the CDR3 reads CASSLMATPEEQFF. The CDR3 DNA is TGTGCCAGCAGCCTCATGGCGACTCCAGAAGAGCAGTTCTTC.

This clonotype turned up a few times. The chain is built from TRBV7-9 and TRBJ2-1; D not certain. CDR3 length: 15 amino acids. V lost 5 bases, J lost 7 bases, and 18 bases lay in between. Germline CDR1 and CDR2: SEHNR and FQNEAQ (reference sequence). The CDR3 loop reads CASSPPQVSNNEQFF. The CDR3, as DNA: TGTGCCAGCAGCCCACCCCAGGTTTCGAATAATGAGCAGTTCTTC.

V usage is TRBV6-1 and J usage is TRBJ2-7; 8 bases align to TRBD1. Germline V CDR1 and CDR2: MNHNS, SASEGT. The CDR3 is 16 residues long. Unmatched junction bases numbered 11, after V lost 3 bases and J lost 4 bases. For the CDR3, the DNA is TGTGCCAGCAGTGATGAGGTCCGGACAGGGCAATACGAGCAGTACGTC. This sequence encodes CASSDEVRTGQYEQYV.

The chain couples TRBV6-2 or TRBV6-3 to TRBJ2-5; D unclear. The CDR3 extends over 15 amino acids. The germline V gene encodes CDR1 MNHEY and CDR2 SVGEGT. Trimming cost V 2 bases and J 2 bases, with 12 bases left between them. CDR3 sequence (DNA): TGTGCCAGCAGTTACCCCTCTGGGAATCAAGAGACCCAGTACTTC. It translates to CASSYPSGNQETQYF.

This clonotype occurred a few times. The gene calls are TRBV12-3 or TRBV12-4 and TRBJ2-1; D ambiguous. The CDR3 is 14 residues long. The V and J ends lost 6 bases and 5 bases respectively, with 14 bases between them. As DNA, the CDR3 is TGTGCCAGCAGCCAGGACCACACCAACAATGAGCAGTTCTTC. Encoded protein: CASSQDHTNNEQFF.

The gene calls are TRBV9 and TRBJ2-1; D assignment may be TRBD1 or TRBD2 (6 bases each). Germline V gene data show CDR1 as SGDLS and CDR2 as YYNGEE. V was shortened by 0 bases and J by 7 bases, with 8 bases between the two germline ends. The CDR3 spans 13 residues. This CDR3 reads CASSVEGGNEQFF. DNA of the CDR3: TGTGCCAGCAGCGTAGAAGGGGGGAATGAGCAGTTCTTC.

The rearrangement joins TRBV29-1 to TRBJ1-3; D is ambiguous. Trimming removed 3 bases from V and 0 bases from J, with 6 bases in between. This CDR3 comprises 13 residues. Germline V CDR1 and CDR2: SQVTM, ANQGSEA. The CDR3, as DNA: TGCAGCGTTGAGCTGAACTCTGGAAACACCATATATTTT. Amino acid sequence: CSVELNSGNTIYF.

This chain uses TRBV12-3 or TRBV12-4 with TRBJ2-5; TRBD2 might be the D (6 bases). V gave up 6 bases and J gave up 7 bases, with 12 bases separating them. This CDR3 spans 12 amino acids. The CDR3: CASSQPGGTQYF. The DNA of the CDR3 is TGTGCCAGCAGCCAGCCCGGGGGGACCCAGTACTTC.

The chain couples TRBV18 to TRBJ2-2; D unclear. The CDR3 sequence is 14 residues long. Trimming removed 3 bases at V and 3 bases at J, with 8 bases between. Germline V gene data show CDR1 as KGHSH and CDR2 as LQKENI. DNA of the CDR3: TGTGCCAGCTCACCTACTAAGGACACCGGGGAGCTGTTTTTT. This codes for CASSPTKDTGELFF.

This clonotype was observed a few times. This chain joins TRBV7-2 and TRBJ1-2, with 7 bases aligning to TRBD1. Germline V gives CDR1 SGHTA, CDR2 FQGNSA. V shed 1 base, J shed 4 bases, and the junction held 6 bases outside the gene matches. The CDR3 contains 15 residues. CDR3 sequence reads: CASSLGPQGVYGYTF. CDR3 sequence (DNA): TGTGCCAGCAGCTTAGGCCCCCAGGGGGTCTATGGCTACACCTTC. Looking up the rest from reference TRBV7-2 and TRBJ1-2 gives the full variable domain: GAGVSQSPSNKVTEKGKDVELRCDPISGHTALYWYRQSLGQGLEFLIYFQGNSAPDKSGLPSDRFSAERTGGSVSTLTIQRTQQEDSAVYLCASSLGPQGVYGYTFGSGTRLTVV.

This clonotype was observed a handful of times. The V and J genes are TRBV29-1 and TRBJ1-1; D gene unclear. The germline CDR1 and CDR2 sequences are SQVTM and ANQGSEA. This CDR3 is 13 amino acids long. V was pared by 3 bases and J by 0 bases, with 8 bases between. The CDR3 nucleotides are TGCAGCGTTGACAGAAACATGAACACTGAAGCTTTCTTT. It is translated as CSVDRNMNTEAFF. The variable domain in full, completed from reference TRBV29-1 and TRBJ1-1, reads SAVISQKPSRDICQRGTSLTIQCQVDSQVTMMFWYRQQPGQSLTLIATANQGSEATYESGFVIDKFPISRPNLTFSTLTVSNMSPEDSSIYLCSVDRNMNTEAFFGQGTRLTVV.

The chain combines TRBV10-2 with TRBJ1-2; D not resolved. Trimming stripped 6 bases from V and 6 bases from J, with 20 bases between. CDR1 is WSHSY and CDR2 is SAAADI in the germline V gene. This CDR3 has 15 amino acids. CDR3 nucleotide sequence: TGCGCCAGCAGCGAACCAGAGATCGCTCCCAATGGCTACACCTTC. Translated, it gives CASSEPEIAPNGYTF.

The rearrangement links TRBV29-1 to TRBJ2-5; no reliable D call. V lost 5 bases, J lost 1 base, and 11 bases lay in between. Germline CDR1 SQVTM, CDR2 ANQGSEA. This CDR3 has 13 amino acids. For the CDR3, the DNA is TGCAGCGTTTCGGACCCGTTCCAAGAGACCCAGTACTTC. Encoded protein: CSVSDPFQETQYF.

The chain recombines TRBV7-6 with TRBJ1-4, with D perhaps matching TRBD1 (6 bases). The CDR3 loop spans 14 amino acids. V lost 5 bases and J 4 bases, leaving 11 bases between the germline ends. Germline CDR1 and CDR2: SGHVS and FNYEAQ. The CDR3 DNA sequence: TGTGCCAGCAGCCAGGGGAACCTTAATGAAAAACTGTTTTTT. Translation gives CASSQGNLNEKLFF.